Given below is one T cell receptor (beta chain) in context. V was pared by 4 bases and J by 6 bases, with 6 bases between. CDR1 is SQVTM, CDR2 ANQGSEA, per germline. The CDR3 length is 11 residues. The sample belongs to a study of CD8 T cells in Susac syndrome. Study-level background: Sequencing included Susac syndrome patients, over 5 of them with active disease and roughly 8 in remission. The Susac syndrome patients were therapy-naive, on corticosteroids, or on intravenous immunoglobulin alone at blood draw.

With random hexamers, reverse transcription was performed on roughly 0.5 to 1 ug of RNA. Amplification of TCR beta CDR3 used immunoSEQ multiplex PCR across 54 Vbeta and 13 Jbeta. From the immunoSEQ multiplex PCR reads, TCRdb called clonotypes with MiXCR, one entry per CDR3 protein. The sample includes roughly 250,000 distinct CDR3 sequences, 90% to 97% of them seen just once. FACS enriched CD8+ TEMRA cells, while bulk CD8+ and CD4+ were negatively isolated. The sample taken for sequencing was CD4+ T cells from PBMCs. This sequence was found in a human donor with Susac syndrome. The V call is TRBV29-1, the J call TRBJ2-2; D not resolved. The CDR3 here is CSVVGSGELFF. The CDR3 nucleotides read TGCAGCGTTGTCGGGTCCGGGGAGCTGTTTTTT.